The rows below give T cell receptor beta chains drawn from one sample of a study of beta chain features in type 1 diabetes. Measured with immunoSEQ multiplex PCR; TCRdb has only the in-frame clones, and not every one. The sample lists about 340,000 clones; over 7% were seen once. What was sequenced was central memory CD4+ T cells from blood. These receptors were taken from a man aged 30-40 years with type 1 diabetes. The CDR3 runs from the conserved cysteine through the conserved F or W. D genes are given only for firm matches. Part of the rows lack a size; the others show once, few, many or a class for expanded clones.

CDR3aa: CASSLVAGTMGYTF
CDR3nt: TGCGCCAGCAGCTTGGTGGCCGGGACGATGGGCTACACCTTC
len: 14
j_gene: TRBJ1-2
d_gene: -
abundance: few
v_gene: TRBV5-1

CDR3aa: CASSYREGSSPLHF
CDR3nt: TGTGCCAGCAGTTACAGGGAGGGGAGTTCACCCCTCCACTTT
len: 14
j_gene: TRBJ1-6
d_gene: -
abundance: -
v_gene: TRBV6-5

CDR3aa: CASSSARQGYHYGYTF
CDR3nt: TGTGCCAGCAGCTCTGCGCGGCAGGGTTACCACTATGGCTACACCTTC
len: 16
j_gene: TRBJ1-2
d_gene: -
abundance: -
v_gene: TRBV5-6

CDR3aa: CASSQESQMNTEAFF
CDR3nt: TGCGCCAGCAGCCAAGAGAGCCAGATGAACACTGAAGCTTTCTTT
len: 15
j_gene: TRBJ1-1
d_gene: -
abundance: few
v_gene: TRBV4-3

CDR3aa: CASSPGTVGLSGYTF
CDR3nt: TGTGCCAGCAGCCCGGGGACAGTCGGATTGAGTGGCTACACCTTC
len: 15
j_gene: TRBJ1-2
d_gene: TRBD1
abundance: -
v_gene: TRBV9

CDR3aa: CASSLMGATNSPLHF
CDR3nt: TGTGCCAGCAGCTTAATGGGGGCGACGAATTCACCCCTCCACTTT
len: 15
j_gene: TRBJ1-6
d_gene: -
abundance: few
v_gene: TRBV7-8

CDR3aa: CSGTWTGATEAFF
CDR3nt: TGCAGCGGAACCTGGACGGGGGCCACTGAAGCTTTCTTT
len: 13
j_gene: TRBJ1-1
d_gene: -
abundance: few
v_gene: TRBV29-1

CDR3aa: CASSASQGYTGELFF
CDR3nt: TGTGCCAGCAGCGCCTCCCAGGGTTACACCGGGGAGCTGTTTTTT
len: 15
j_gene: TRBJ2-2
d_gene: -
abundance: few
v_gene: TRBV5-4

CDR3aa: CASGTSNTGELFF
CDR3nt: TGTGCCAGCGGGACTTCGAACACCGGGGAGCTGTTTTTT
len: 13
j_gene: TRBJ2-2
d_gene: -
abundance: few
v_gene: TRBV2

CDR3aa: CASSPGTGNHEQFF
CDR3nt: TGTGCCAGCAGCCCGGGGACAGGGAATCATGAGCAGTTCTTC
len: 14
j_gene: TRBJ2-1
d_gene: TRBD1
abundance: many
v_gene: TRBV9

CDR3aa: CASSQDRGNSPLHF
CDR3nt: TGCGCCAGCAGCCAGGACAGGGGAAATTCACCCCTCCACTTT
len: 14
j_gene: TRBJ1-6
d_gene: TRBD1
abundance: -
v_gene: TRBV4-3

CDR3aa: CASSDGQTKNIQYF
CDR3nt: TGTGCCAGCAGCGATGGTCAGACCAAAAACATTCAGTACTTC
len: 14
j_gene: TRBJ2-4
d_gene: -
abundance: few
v_gene: TRBV5-6

CDR3aa: CSVAPEGRAQFF
CDR3nt: TGCAGCGTTGCCCCAGAGGGGAGGGCGCAGTTCTTC
len: 12
j_gene: TRBJ2-1
d_gene: TRBD2
abundance: many
v_gene: TRBV29-1

CDR3aa: CASSSSTANTEAFF
CDR3nt: TGCGCCAGCAGCTCCTCCACCGCGAACACTGAAGCTTTCTTT
len: 14
j_gene: TRBJ1-1
d_gene: -
abundance: few
v_gene: TRBV5-1

CDR3aa: CARGDGQGVNTGELFF
CDR3nt: TGTGCTAGGGGTGACGGACAGGGGGTAAACACCGGGGAGCTGTTTTTT
len: 16
j_gene: TRBJ2-2
d_gene: TRBD1
abundance: few
v_gene: TRBV12-5

CDR3aa: CASSRGTGATEAFF
CDR3nt: TGCGCCAGCAGCCGAGGGACAGGGGCCACTGAAGCTTTCTTT
len: 14
j_gene: TRBJ1-1
d_gene: TRBD1
abundance: -
v_gene: TRBV4-3

CDR3aa: CASSIGAASYNEQFF
CDR3nt: TGTGCCAGCAGTATAGGGGCAGCTTCCTACAATGAGCAGTTCTTC
len: 15
j_gene: TRBJ2-1
d_gene: -
abundance: -
v_gene: TRBV7-6

CDR3aa: CASSLKPESYEQYF
CDR3nt: TGTGCCAGCAGCCTCAAACCGGAATCCTACGAGCAGTACTTC
len: 14
j_gene: TRBJ2-7
d_gene: -
abundance: -
v_gene: TRBV6-6

CDR3aa: CASSPEGQVSYEQYF
CDR3nt: TGCGCCAGCAGCCCGGAGGGACAAGTCTCCTACGAGCAGTACTTC
len: 15
j_gene: TRBJ2-7
d_gene: -
abundance: few
v_gene: TRBV4-3

CDR3aa: CASSPLREQYF
CDR3nt: TGTGCCAGCTCACCACTCCGCGAGCAGTACTTC
len: 11
j_gene: TRBJ2-7
d_gene: -
abundance: many
v_gene: TRBV18

CDR3aa: CASSPTGASYNEQFF
CDR3nt: TGCGCCAGCAGTCCGACAGGGGCCTCCTACAATGAGCAGTTCTTC
len: 15
j_gene: TRBJ2-1
d_gene: TRBD1
abundance: many
v_gene: TRBV23-1

CDR3aa: CAISESRGEQETQYF
CDR3nt: TGTGCCATCAGTGAGTCGCGGGGTGAGCAAGAGACCCAGTACTTC
len: 15
j_gene: TRBJ2-5
d_gene: -
abundance: few
v_gene: TRBV10-3

CDR3aa: CASSLALTAGSGNTIYF
CDR3nt: TGTGCCAGCAGCTTGGCCCTCACAGCAGGCTCTGGAAACACCATATATTTT
len: 17
j_gene: TRBJ1-3
d_gene: -
abundance: -
v_gene: TRBV5-6

CDR3aa: CASSLTSPFF
CDR3nt: TGTGCCAGCAGCTTGACTAGCCCGTTCTTC
len: 10
j_gene: TRBJ2-1
d_gene: -
abundance: -
v_gene: TRBV5-4

CDR3aa: CASSITRSSGSNEQFF
CDR3nt: TGTGCCAGTAGTATAACGCGCTCTAGCGGGTCCAATGAGCAGTTCTTC
len: 16
j_gene: TRBJ2-1
d_gene: TRBD2
abundance: -
v_gene: TRBV19

CDR3aa: CASSKTTTNEKLFF
CDR3nt: TGTGCCAGCAGTAAGACAACAACTAATGAAAAACTGTTTTTT
len: 14
j_gene: TRBJ1-4
d_gene: -
abundance: -
v_gene: TRBV28

CDR3aa: CAWSRGAAYNEQFF
CDR3nt: TGTGCCTGGAGTAGAGGCGCAGCCTACAATGAGCAGTTCTTC
len: 14
j_gene: TRBJ2-1
d_gene: -
abundance: few
v_gene: TRBV30

CDR3aa: CASSARVTQYF
CDR3nt: TGTGCCAGCAGTGCAAGGGTAACCCAGTACTTC
len: 11
j_gene: TRBJ2-5
d_gene: -
abundance: -
v_gene: TRBV28

CDR3aa: CASGLGSDTQYF
CDR3nt: TGTGCTAGTGGTTTGGGTTCAGATACGCAGTATTTT
len: 12
j_gene: TRBJ2-3
d_gene: -
abundance: -
v_gene: TRBV12-5

CDR3aa: CASSYYGQGPETQYF
CDR3nt: TGTGCCAGCAGTTACTATGGACAGGGTCCGGAGACCCAGTACTTC
len: 15
j_gene: TRBJ2-5
d_gene: TRBD1
abundance: -
v_gene: TRBV6-5

CDR3aa: CAWSTGQGGSQPQHF
CDR3nt: TGTGCCTGGAGTACCGGACAGGGGGGAAGTCAGCCCCAGCATTTT
len: 15
j_gene: TRBJ1-5
d_gene: TRBD1
abundance: -
v_gene: TRBV30

CDR3aa: CSVSRGGIATQYF
CDR3nt: TGCAGCGTTAGTCGGGGGGGCATCGCGACGCAGTATTTT
len: 13
j_gene: TRBJ2-3
d_gene: TRBD2
abundance: -
v_gene: TRBV29-1

CDR3aa: CASSYSEDSPYGYTF
CDR3nt: TGTGCCAGCAGTTACTCAGAGGACAGCCCATATGGCTACACCTTC
len: 15
j_gene: TRBJ1-2
d_gene: -
abundance: -
v_gene: TRBV6-5

CDR3aa: CAWRGDRWRTNEQFF
CDR3nt: TGTGCCTGGAGAGGGGACAGGTGGAGAACCAATGAGCAGTTCTTC
len: 15
j_gene: TRBJ2-1
d_gene: TRBD1
abundance: few
v_gene: TRBV30

CDR3aa: CARERNRGANYGYTF
CDR3nt: TGCGCCAGGGAAAGAAACAGGGGAGCTAACTATGGCTACACCTTC
len: 15
j_gene: TRBJ1-2
d_gene: TRBD1
abundance: -
v_gene: TRBV10-1

CDR3aa: CASSPPDRGTNEKLFF
CDR3nt: TGTGCCAGCTCACCTCCCGACAGGGGGACTAATGAAAAACTGTTTTTT
len: 16
j_gene: TRBJ1-4
d_gene: TRBD1
abundance: -
v_gene: TRBV18

CDR3aa: CASSVGGTETYEQYF
CDR3nt: TGTGCCAGCAGCGTAGGTGGGACGGAAACCTACGAGCAGTACTTC
len: 15
j_gene: TRBJ2-7
d_gene: -
abundance: few
v_gene: TRBV9

CDR3aa: CASSPRVEQYF
CDR3nt: TGTGCCAGCAGCCCCCGGGTTGAGCAGTACTTC
len: 11
j_gene: TRBJ2-7
d_gene: -
abundance: -
v_gene: TRBV9

CDR3aa: CASSLATGTLSYEQYF
CDR3nt: TGTGCCAGCAGCTTGGCGACAGGGACACTCTCCTACGAGCAGTACTTC
len: 16
j_gene: TRBJ2-7
d_gene: TRBD1
abundance: few
v_gene: TRBV7-2

CDR3aa: CASSPRTVQSTLHF
CDR3nt: TGTGCCAGCAGTCCACGGACGGTCCAGTCAACCCTCCACTTT
len: 14
j_gene: TRBJ1-6
d_gene: -
abundance: -
v_gene: TRBV27

CDR3aa: CASSVTTGGNTGELFF
CDR3nt: TGTGCCAGCAGCGTAACTACGGGGGGGAACACCGGGGAGCTGTTTTTT
len: 16
j_gene: TRBJ2-2
d_gene: TRBD2
abundance: -
v_gene: TRBV9

CDR3aa: CASSIGQGHGYTF
CDR3nt: TGTGCCAGTAGTATCGGACAGGGACATGGCTACACCTTC
len: 13
j_gene: TRBJ1-2
d_gene: TRBD1
abundance: few
v_gene: TRBV19

CDR3aa: CASSFGNTDTQYF
CDR3nt: TGTGCCAGCAGCTTCGGGAACACAGATACGCAGTATTTT
len: 13
j_gene: TRBJ2-3
d_gene: -
abundance: -
v_gene: TRBV7-9

CDR3aa: CASSFRDRDRYEQYF
CDR3nt: TGTGCCAGCAGTTTTAGGGACAGGGATAGGTACGAGCAGTACTTC
len: 15
j_gene: TRBJ2-7
d_gene: TRBD1
abundance: -
v_gene: TRBV6-5

CDR3aa: CASSLASGGQPYEQYF
CDR3nt: TGTGCCAGCAGCTTAGCAAGCGGGGGGCAACCCTACGAGCAGTACTTC
len: 16
j_gene: TRBJ2-7
d_gene: TRBD2
abundance: -
v_gene: TRBV7-2

CDR3aa: CASSEQVNEKLFF
CDR3nt: TGTGCCAGTTCGGAGCAGGTTAATGAAAAACTGTTTTTT
len: 13
j_gene: TRBJ1-4
d_gene: -
abundance: -
v_gene: TRBV6-6

CDR3aa: CASSARGGGADTGELFF
CDR3nt: TGTGCCAGCAGTGCCCGTGGGGGGGGCGCGGACACCGGGGAGCTGTTTTTT
len: 17
j_gene: TRBJ2-2
d_gene: -
abundance: -
v_gene: TRBV6-4

CDR3aa: CASSHYGETQYF
CDR3nt: TGTGCCAGCAGCCACTATGGGGAGACCCAGTACTTC
len: 12
j_gene: TRBJ2-5
d_gene: -
abundance: few
v_gene: TRBV14

CDR3aa: CASSPMGNTEAFF
CDR3nt: TGCGCCAGCAGCCCCATGGGCAACACTGAAGCTTTCTTT
len: 13
j_gene: TRBJ1-1
d_gene: -
abundance: many
v_gene: TRBV4-3

CDR3aa: CASSSPGTSGVFIHEQFF
CDR3nt: TGTGCCAGCAGCTCCCCCGGGACTAGCGGGGTTTTTATCCATGAGCAGTTCTTC
len: 18
j_gene: TRBJ2-1
d_gene: TRBD2
abundance: few
v_gene: TRBV7-9

CDR3aa: CASSLGDYGYTF
CDR3nt: TGCGCCAGCAGCTTGGGGGACTATGGCTACACCTTC
len: 12
j_gene: TRBJ1-2
d_gene: -
abundance: -
v_gene: TRBV5-1

CDR3aa: CASSLSWDRGRDTQYF
CDR3nt: TGTGCCAGCAGTTTATCTTGGGACAGGGGCAGGGATACGCAGTATTTT
len: 16
j_gene: TRBJ2-3
d_gene: TRBD1
abundance: few
v_gene: TRBV28

CDR3aa: CAWSRLGTGRDEQYF
CDR3nt: TGTGCCTGGAGTAGACTAGGGACAGGGCGGGACGAGCAGTACTTC
len: 15
j_gene: TRBJ2-7
d_gene: TRBD1
abundance: -
v_gene: TRBV30

CDR3aa: CASSGQGIAEAFF
CDR3nt: TGTGCCAGCAGTGGGCAGGGGATCGCTGAAGCTTTCTTT
len: 13
j_gene: TRBJ1-1
d_gene: -
abundance: -
v_gene: TRBV6-1

CDR3aa: CASSFGGLADETQYF
CDR3nt: TGCGCCAGCAGCTTCGGCGGACTAGCGGACGAGACCCAGTACTTC
len: 15
j_gene: TRBJ2-5
d_gene: TRBD2
abundance: few
v_gene: TRBV5-1

CDR3aa: CASSLISGQGGYEQYF
CDR3nt: TGTGCCAGCAGCTTAATATCAGGACAGGGAGGTTACGAGCAGTACTTC
len: 16
j_gene: TRBJ2-7
d_gene: TRBD1
abundance: few
v_gene: TRBV7-2

CDR3aa: CASTQLAGARGTQYF
CDR3nt: TGTGCCAGCACCCAACTAGCGGGAGCCCGAGGGACCCAGTACTTC
len: 15
j_gene: TRBJ2-5
d_gene: TRBD2
abundance: few
v_gene: TRBV2

CDR3aa: CASSDRRGTSGTQYF
CDR3nt: TGTGCCAGCAGTGATAGGCGGGGGACCTCCGGGACCCAGTACTTC
len: 15
j_gene: TRBJ2-5
d_gene: TRBD2
abundance: -
v_gene: TRBV2

CDR3aa: CASRWGRQETQYF
CDR3nt: TGTGCCAGCAGGTGGGGCAGACAAGAGACCCAGTACTTC
len: 13
j_gene: TRBJ2-5
d_gene: -
abundance: few
v_gene: TRBV28

CDR3aa: CASSLRTGGNSPLHF
CDR3nt: TGTGCCAGCAGCTTACGGACAGGGGGGAATTCACCCCTCCACTTT
len: 15
j_gene: TRBJ1-6
d_gene: TRBD1
abundance: few
v_gene: TRBV11-2